This T cell receptor (beta chain) was identified in a study of post-analysis software for immune sequencing data. At the level of the study: Some patients lacked subtype; others had relapsing-remitting, secondary progressive or progressive-relapsing disease. Study outcomes and limitations: TRBV segments more frequent in patients than in controls numbered five and included TRBV5-6, TRBV5-1 and TRBV20-1. Normalized Chao1 diversity was significantly reduced in patients versus controls.

Germline trimming cut 0 bases from V and 0 bases from J; bases unmatched to any gene: 14. CDR3 length: 20 residues. The germline V gene encodes CDR1 SGHRS and CDR2 YFSETQ. cDNA libraries for TCR beta contained unique molecular identifiers. Each sample of 1 to 10 million input T cells yielded about 500,000 cDNA molecules, so each molecule approximated one T cell. TCRdb independently ran MiXCR on the PCR reads; one entry per CDR3 protein. Here the sample spans 650,000 to 850,000 distinct CDR3 sequences, approximately 50% being singletons. Concerning this clonotype: Its antigen is currently unknown.

The specimen sequenced was blood. This clonotype was obtained from a girl aged 10-17 years with multiple sclerosis. The chain carries TRBV5-1 and TRBJ2-1; 8 bases map to TRBD1. This CDR3 reads CASSLAVGQVVKSSYNEQFF. The CDR3 region has the DNA TGCGCCAGCAGCTTGGCCGTGGGACAGGTAGTCAAGAGCTCCTACAATGAGCAGTTCTTC.